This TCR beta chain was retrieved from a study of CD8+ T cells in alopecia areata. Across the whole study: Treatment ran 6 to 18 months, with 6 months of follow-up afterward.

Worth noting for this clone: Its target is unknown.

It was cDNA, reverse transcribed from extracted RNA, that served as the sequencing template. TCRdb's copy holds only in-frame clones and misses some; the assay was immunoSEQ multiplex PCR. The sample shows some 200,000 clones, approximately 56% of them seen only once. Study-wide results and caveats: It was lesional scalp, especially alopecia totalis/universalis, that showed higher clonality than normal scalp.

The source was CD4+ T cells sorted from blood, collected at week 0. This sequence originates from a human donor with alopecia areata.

CDR3 amino acids: CSVASRTTETQYF. The CDR3, as DNA: TGCAGCGTTGCGTCGAGGACTACAGAGACCCAGTACTTC. The V gene is TRBV29-1, the J gene TRBJ2-5; TRBD2 might be the D (6 bases). The CDR3 is made up of 13 amino acids. Germline-derived CDR1 and CDR2 are SQVTM and ANQGSEA. V was cut by 4 bases and J by 4 bases, with 13 bases left in between.